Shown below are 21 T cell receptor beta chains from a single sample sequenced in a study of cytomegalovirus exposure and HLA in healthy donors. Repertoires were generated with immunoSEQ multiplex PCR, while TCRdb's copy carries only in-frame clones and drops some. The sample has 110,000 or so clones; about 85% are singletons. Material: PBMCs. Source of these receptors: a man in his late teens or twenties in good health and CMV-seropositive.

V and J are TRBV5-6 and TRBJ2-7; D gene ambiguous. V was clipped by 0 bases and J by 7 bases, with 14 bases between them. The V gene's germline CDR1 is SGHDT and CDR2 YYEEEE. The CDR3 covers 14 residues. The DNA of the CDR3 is TGTGCCAGCAGCTTGGTCGGGTTCTTTTGGGAGCAGTACTTC. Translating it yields CASSLVGFFWEQYF.

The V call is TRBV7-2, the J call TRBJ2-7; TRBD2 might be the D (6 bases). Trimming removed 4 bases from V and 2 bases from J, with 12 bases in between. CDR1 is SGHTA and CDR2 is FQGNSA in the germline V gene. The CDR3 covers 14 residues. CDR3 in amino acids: CASSYNWGAYEQYF. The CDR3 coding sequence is TGTGCCAGCAGCTACAACTGGGGGGCCTACGAGCAGTACTTC.

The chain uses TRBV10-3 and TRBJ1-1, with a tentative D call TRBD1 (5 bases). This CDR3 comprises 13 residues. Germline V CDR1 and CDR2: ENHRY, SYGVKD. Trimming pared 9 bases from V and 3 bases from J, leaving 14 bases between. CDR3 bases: TGTGCCATTAGGACCCCGGGGGACACTGAAGCTTTCTTT. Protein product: CAIRTPGDTEAFF.

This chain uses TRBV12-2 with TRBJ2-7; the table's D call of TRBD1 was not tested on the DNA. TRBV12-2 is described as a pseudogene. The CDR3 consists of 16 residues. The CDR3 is CASRTTGQGNSYEQYF. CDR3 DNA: TGTGCAAGTCGCACGACGGGACAGGGTAATTCCTACGAGCAGTACTTC.

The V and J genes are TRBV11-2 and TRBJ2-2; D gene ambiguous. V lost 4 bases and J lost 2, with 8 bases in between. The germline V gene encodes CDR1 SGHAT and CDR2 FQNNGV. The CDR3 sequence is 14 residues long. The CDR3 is CASSSALNTGELFF. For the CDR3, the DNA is TGTGCCAGCAGCTCCGCGCTAAACACCGGGGAGCTGTTTTTT.

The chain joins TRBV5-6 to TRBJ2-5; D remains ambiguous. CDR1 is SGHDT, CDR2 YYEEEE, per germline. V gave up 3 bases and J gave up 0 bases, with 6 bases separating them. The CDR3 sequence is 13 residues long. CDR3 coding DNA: TGTGCCAGCAGCTCGCAGAACCAAGAGACCCAGTACTTC. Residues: CASSSQNQETQYF. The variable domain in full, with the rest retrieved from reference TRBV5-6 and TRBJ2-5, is DAGVTQSPTHLIKTRGQQVTLRCSPKSGHDTVSWYQQALGQGPQFIFQYYEEEERQRGNFPDRFSGHQFPNYSSELNVNALLLGDSALYLCASSSQNQETQYFGPGTRLLVL.

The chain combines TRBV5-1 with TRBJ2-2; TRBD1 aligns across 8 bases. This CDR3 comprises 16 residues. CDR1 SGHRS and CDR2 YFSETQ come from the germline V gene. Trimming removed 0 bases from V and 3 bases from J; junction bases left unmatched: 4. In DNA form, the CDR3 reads TGCGCCAGCAGCTTGGCCGGGGACAGGTACACCGGGGAGCTGTTTTTT. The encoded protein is CASSLAGDRYTGELFF.

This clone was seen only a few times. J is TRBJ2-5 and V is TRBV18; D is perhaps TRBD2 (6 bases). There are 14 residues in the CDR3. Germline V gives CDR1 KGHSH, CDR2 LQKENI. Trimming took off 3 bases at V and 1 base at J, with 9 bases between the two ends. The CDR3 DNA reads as TGTGCCAGCTCACCCATGGGACTCCAAGAGACCCAGTACTTC. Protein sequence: CASSPMGLQETQYF.

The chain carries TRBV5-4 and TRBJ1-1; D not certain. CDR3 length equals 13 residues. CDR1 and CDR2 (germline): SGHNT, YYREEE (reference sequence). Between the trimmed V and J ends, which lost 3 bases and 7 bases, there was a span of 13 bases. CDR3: CASSSVRGDEAFF. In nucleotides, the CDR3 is TGTGCCAGCAGCTCTGTGCGAGGAGATGAAGCTTTCTTT.

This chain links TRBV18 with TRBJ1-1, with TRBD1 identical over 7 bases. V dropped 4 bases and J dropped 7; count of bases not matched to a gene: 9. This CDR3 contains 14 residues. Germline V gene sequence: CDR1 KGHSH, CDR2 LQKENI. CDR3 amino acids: CASSRGTADIEAFF. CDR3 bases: TGTGCCAGCTCACGCGGGACAGCCGACATTGAAGCTTTCTTT. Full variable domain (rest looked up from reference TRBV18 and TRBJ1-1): NAGVMQNPRHLVRRRGQEARLRCSPMKGHSHVYWYRQLPEEGLKFMVYLQKENIIDESGMPKERFSAEFPKEGPSILRIQQVVRGDSAAYFCASSRGTADIEAFFGQGTRLTVV.

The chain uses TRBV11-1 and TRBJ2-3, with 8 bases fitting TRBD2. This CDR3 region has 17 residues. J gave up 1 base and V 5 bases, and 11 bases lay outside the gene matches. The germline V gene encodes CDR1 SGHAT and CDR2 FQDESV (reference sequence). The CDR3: CASSHHTGAGGTDTQYF. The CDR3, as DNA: TGTGCCAGCAGCCATCATACGGGAGCGGGGGGCACAGATACGCAGTATTTT.

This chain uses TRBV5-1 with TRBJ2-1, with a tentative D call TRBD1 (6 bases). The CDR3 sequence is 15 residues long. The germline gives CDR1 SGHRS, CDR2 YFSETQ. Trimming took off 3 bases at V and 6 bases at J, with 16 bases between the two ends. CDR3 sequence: CASSWGQLSGNEQFF. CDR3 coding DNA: TGCGCCAGCAGCTGGGGGCAGCTCTCCGGCAATGAGCAGTTCTTC.

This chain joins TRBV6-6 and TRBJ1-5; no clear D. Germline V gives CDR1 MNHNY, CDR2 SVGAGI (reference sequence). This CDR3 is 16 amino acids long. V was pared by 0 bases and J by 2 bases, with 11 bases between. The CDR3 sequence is CASSYSGSWGNQPQHF. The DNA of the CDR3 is TGTGCCAGCAGTTACTCCGGGAGTTGGGGCAATCAGCCCCAGCATTTT.

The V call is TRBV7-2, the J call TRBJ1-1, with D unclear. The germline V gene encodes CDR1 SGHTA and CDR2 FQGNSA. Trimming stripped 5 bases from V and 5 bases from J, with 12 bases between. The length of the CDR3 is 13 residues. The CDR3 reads CASSGFTETEAFF. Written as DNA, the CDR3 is TGTGCCAGCAGCGGATTTACGGAGACTGAAGCTTTCTTT.

CDR3 amino acids: CASSGTGDTGELFF. CDR3 nucleotides: TGTGCCAGCAGTGGGACAGGGGACACCGGGGAGCTGTTTTTT. The rearrangement joins TRBV6-4 to TRBJ2-2, with 9 bases fitting TRBD1. The CDR3 covers 14 residues. Looked up from germline, CDR1 is MRHNA and CDR2 is SNTAGT. Trimming removed 4 bases from V and 3 bases from J; junction bases left unmatched: 0.

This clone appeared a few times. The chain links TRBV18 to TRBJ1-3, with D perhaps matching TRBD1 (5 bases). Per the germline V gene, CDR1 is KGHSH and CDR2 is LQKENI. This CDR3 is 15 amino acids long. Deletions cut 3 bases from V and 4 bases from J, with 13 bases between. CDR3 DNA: TGTGCCAGCTCACCTACGGCAGGGAACGGAAACACCATATATTTT. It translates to CASSPTAGNGNTIYF. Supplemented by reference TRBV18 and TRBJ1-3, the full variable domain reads NAGVMQNPRHLVRRRGQEARLRCSPMKGHSHVYWYRQLPEEGLKFMVYLQKENIIDESGMPKERFSAEFPKEGPSILRIQQVVRGDSAAYFCASSPTAGNGNTIYFGEGSWLTVV.

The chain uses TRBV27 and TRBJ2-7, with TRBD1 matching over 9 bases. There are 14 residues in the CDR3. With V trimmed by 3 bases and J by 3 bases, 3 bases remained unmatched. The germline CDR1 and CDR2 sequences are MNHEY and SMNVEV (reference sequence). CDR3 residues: CASSFGTGYYEQYF. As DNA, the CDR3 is TGTGCCAGCAGTTTCGGGACAGGGTACTACGAGCAGTACTTC.

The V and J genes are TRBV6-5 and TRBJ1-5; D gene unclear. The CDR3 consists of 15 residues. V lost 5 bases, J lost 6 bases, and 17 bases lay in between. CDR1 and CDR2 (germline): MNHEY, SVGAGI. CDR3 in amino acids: CASSPSYRPGQPQHF. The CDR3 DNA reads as TGTGCCAGCAGTCCAAGTTACCGGCCGGGTCAGCCCCAGCATTTT.

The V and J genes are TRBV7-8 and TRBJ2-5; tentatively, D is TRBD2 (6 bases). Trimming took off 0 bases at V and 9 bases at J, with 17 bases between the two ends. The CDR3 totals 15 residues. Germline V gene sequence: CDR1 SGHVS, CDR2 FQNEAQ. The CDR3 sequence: CASSLASGTAPPQYF. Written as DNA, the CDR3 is TGTGCCAGCAGCTTAGCATCTGGGACTGCCCCACCCCAGTACTTC.

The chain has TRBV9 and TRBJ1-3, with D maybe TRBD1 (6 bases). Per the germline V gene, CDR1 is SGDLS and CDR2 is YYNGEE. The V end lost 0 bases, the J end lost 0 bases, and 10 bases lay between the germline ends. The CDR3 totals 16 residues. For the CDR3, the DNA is TGTGCCAGCAGCGTAGAAGTCAGGGGCTCTGGAAACACCATATATTTT. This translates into CASSVEVRGSGNTIYF.

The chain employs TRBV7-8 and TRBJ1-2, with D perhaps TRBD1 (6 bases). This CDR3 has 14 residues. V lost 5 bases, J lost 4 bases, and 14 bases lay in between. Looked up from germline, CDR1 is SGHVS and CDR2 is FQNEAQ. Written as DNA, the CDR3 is TGTGCCAGCAGCCTTGACAGGACCACCTATGGCTACACCTTC. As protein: CASSLDRTTYGYTF.